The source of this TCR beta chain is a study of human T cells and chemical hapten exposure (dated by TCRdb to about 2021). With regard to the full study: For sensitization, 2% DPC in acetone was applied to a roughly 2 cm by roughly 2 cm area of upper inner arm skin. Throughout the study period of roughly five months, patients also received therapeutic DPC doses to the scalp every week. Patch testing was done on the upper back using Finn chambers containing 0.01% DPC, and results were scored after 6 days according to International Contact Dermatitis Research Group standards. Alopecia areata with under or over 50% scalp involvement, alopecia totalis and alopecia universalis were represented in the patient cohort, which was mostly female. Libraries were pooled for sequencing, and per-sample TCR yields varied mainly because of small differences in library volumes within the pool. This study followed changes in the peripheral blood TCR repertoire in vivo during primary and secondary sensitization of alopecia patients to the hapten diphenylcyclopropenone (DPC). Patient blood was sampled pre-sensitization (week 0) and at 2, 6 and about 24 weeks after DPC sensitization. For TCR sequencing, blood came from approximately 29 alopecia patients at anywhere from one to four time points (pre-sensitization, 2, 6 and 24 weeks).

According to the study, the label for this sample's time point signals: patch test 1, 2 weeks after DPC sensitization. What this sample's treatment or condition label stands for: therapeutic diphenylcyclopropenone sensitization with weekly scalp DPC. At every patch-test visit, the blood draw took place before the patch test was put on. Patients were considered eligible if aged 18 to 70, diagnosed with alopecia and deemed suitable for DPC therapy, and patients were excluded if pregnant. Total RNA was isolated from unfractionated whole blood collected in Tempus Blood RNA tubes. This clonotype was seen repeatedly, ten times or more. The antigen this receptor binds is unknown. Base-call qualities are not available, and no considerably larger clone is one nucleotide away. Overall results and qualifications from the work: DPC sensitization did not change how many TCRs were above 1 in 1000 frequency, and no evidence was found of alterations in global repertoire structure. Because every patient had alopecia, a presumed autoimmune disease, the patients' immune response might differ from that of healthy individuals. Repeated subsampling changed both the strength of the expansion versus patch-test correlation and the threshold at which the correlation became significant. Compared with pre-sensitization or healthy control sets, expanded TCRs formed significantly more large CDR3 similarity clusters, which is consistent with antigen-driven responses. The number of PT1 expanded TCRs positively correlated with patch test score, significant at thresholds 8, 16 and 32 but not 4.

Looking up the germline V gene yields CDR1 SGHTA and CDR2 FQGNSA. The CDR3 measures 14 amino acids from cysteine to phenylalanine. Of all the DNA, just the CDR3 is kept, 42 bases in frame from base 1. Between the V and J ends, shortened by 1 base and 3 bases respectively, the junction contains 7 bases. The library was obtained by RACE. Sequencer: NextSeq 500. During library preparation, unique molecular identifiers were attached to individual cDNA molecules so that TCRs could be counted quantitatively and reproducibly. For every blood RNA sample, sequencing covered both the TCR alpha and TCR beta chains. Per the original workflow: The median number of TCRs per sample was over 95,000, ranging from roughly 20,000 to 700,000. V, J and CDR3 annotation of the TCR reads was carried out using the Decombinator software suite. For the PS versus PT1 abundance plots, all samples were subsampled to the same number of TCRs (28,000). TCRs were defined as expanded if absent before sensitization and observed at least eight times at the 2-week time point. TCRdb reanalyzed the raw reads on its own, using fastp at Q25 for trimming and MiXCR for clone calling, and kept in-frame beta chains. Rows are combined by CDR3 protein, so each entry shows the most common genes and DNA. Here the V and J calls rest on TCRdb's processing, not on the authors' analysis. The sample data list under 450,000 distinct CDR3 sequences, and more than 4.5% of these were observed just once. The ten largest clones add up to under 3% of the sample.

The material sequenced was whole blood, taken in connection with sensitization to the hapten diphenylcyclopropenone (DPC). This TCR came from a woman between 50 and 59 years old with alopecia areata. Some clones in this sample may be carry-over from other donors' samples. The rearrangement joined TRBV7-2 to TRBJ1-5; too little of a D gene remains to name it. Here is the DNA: TGTGCCAGCAGCTTAGATAGGTCCAATCAGCCCCAGCATTTT. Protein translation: CASSLDRSNQPQHF.